This T cell receptor (beta chain) was sequenced in a study of T cell repertoires in cytomegalovirus infection. About the study: A matching HLA type, together with CMV infection, was signaled by public TCR beta signatures. Study-level findings and limits: The ex vivo response was dominated by HLA-C-restricted CMV-specific TCR beta clonotypes. The study identified carriers of CMV plus the relevant HLA from cumulative public TCR beta family frequency.

This clonotype was picked up many times. Its matching antigen is unknown. V was pared by 6 bases and J by 3 bases, with 6 bases between. Germline CDR1 is MNHEY and CDR2 is SVGEGT. The CDR3 consists of 11 residues. One entry per CDR3 protein, called by TCRdb with MiXCR from the reads. This table has some 240,000 distinct CDR3 sequences, over 15% appearing once. Sequencing was done on a sample of CD8+ T cells from PBMCs. The rearrangement uses TRBV6-2 or TRBV6-3 and TRBJ2-7; D uncertain. This receptor was taken from a human donor in good health (CMV status not recorded). Some clones in this sample may be carry-over from other donors' samples. This CDR3 is CASRYGYEQYF. The CDR3, as DNA: TGTGCCAGCAGATACGGCTACGAGCAGTACTTC.